Listed here are 29 T cell receptor beta chains from one sample, sequenced in a study of T cells in Graves' hyperthyroidism and ophthalmopathy. RNA transcripts yielded amplified TCR beta CDR3 regions. The TCR CDR3 was amplified in a first-round RT-PCR using the HTBI primer set. TCRdb fed the multiplex PCR reads into MiXCR, producing one record per CDR3 protein. The table records 650,000 to 800,000 distinct CDR3 sequences, roughly 45% of them present only once. The sequenced sample was peripheral blood or thyroid tissue (not recorded which). The source is an adult man with Graves' disease, either hyperthyroidism or ophthalmopathy (not recorded which).

As concerns this clonotype: At one end, the junction sequence differs from germline, possibly due to a read error. V usage is TRBV7-8 and J usage is TRBJ2-2; the D gene is possibly TRBD1 (6 bases). CDR1 and CDR2 (germline): SGHVS, FQNEAQ. CDR3 length equals 14 residues. The CDR3 sequence is CASSHTTGSGEPFF. The CDR3, as DNA: TGTGCCAGCAGCCATACTACAGGGTCCGGGGAGCCGTTTTTT.

Ten or more counts support this clonotype. This chain joins TRBV20-1 and TRBJ1-5; TRBD1 is a possible D gene (6 bases). This CDR3 has 13 residues. V was pared by 1 base and J by 7 bases, with 11 bases between. Germline values: CDR1 DFQATT, CDR2 SNEGSKA (reference sequence). CDR3 amino acids: CSARGGAGQPQHF. The CDR3 DNA follows: TGCAGTGCTAGAGGGGGGGCTGGGCAGCCCCAGCATTTT.

This clonotype was counted ten times or more. This chain links TRBV29-1 with TRBJ1-2, with a weak D call TRBD1 (6 bases). This CDR3 has 12 amino acids. The germline CDR1 and CDR2 sequences are SQVTM and ANQGSEA. Trimming left V 2 bases short and J 5 bases short, with 9 bases between. CDR3 amino acids: CSVEPQGYGYTF. The CDR3 DNA is TGCAGCGTTGAACCACAGGGATATGGCTACACCTTC.

In this sample, this clonotype turned up many times. The chain has TRBV11-3 and TRBJ1-1, with unresolved D. The CDR3 extends over 13 amino acids. Germline V gene data show CDR1 as SGHNT and CDR2 as YENEEA. V lost 5 bases and J 2 bases, leaving 9 bases between the germline ends. The CDR3 DNA reads as TGTGCCAGCAGCGCGACACAAAACACTGAAGCTTTCTTT. Its translation: CASSATQNTEAFF.

CDR3 loop: CASSLPGQGAIEAFF. CDR3 DNA sequence: TGTGCCAGCAGCTTGCCGGGACAGGGGGCAATTGAAGCTTTCTTT. This rearrangement joins TRBV5-6 to TRBJ1-1, with 12 bases lining up with TRBD1. The CDR3 is 15 amino acids. V shed 1 base and J 7 bases; nucleotides not matched to a gene: 5. Germline-derived CDR1 and CDR2 are SGHDT and YYEEEE.

As concerns this clonotype: Since no conserved phenylalanine or tryptophan closes the CDR3, a read error is the likely cause. J is TRBJ1-1 and V is TRBV29-1; a weak D match, TRBD1 (5 bases). The CDR3 has 13 residues. CDR1 is SQVTM, CDR2 ANQGSEA, per germline. The V end was cut by 5 bases, the J end by 2 bases, with 12 bases between. The CDR3 reads CSVRDRGNTEAFS. CDR3 coding DNA: TGCAGCGTTAGAGATAGGGGAAACACTGAAGCTTTCTCT.

The V call is TRBV7-6, the J call TRBJ2-5, with no clear D. The CDR3 runs 16 residues. The germline gives CDR1 SGHVS, CDR2 FNYEAQ. Trimming took off 5 bases at V and 3 bases at J, with 19 bases between the two ends. The CDR3: CASSQGRTTMEETQYF. CDR3 DNA: TGTGCCAGCAGCCAAGGAAGGACCACCATGGAAGAGACCCAGTACTTC.

The CDR3 DNA reads TGTGCCAGCAGTGACGGGACGGGGAATGAAAAACTGTTTTTT. Its translation: CASSDGTGNEKLFF. V is TRBV12-3 or TRBV12-4 and J is TRBJ1-4; maybe TRBD1 (5 bases). V was trimmed by 5 bases and J by 5 bases, leaving 12 bases between them. The CDR3 is made up of 14 amino acids.

Only a few counts were recorded for this clonotype. The V and J genes are TRBV6-1 and TRBJ1-6; D gene uncertain. The germline V gene has CDR1 MNHNS and CDR2 SASEGT. There are 14 residues in the CDR3. Trimming took off 7 bases at V and 6 bases at J, with 13 bases between the two ends. In nucleotides, the CDR3 is TGTGCCAGCAAACTGTCGGCAATTAATTCACCCCTCCACTTT. This sequence encodes CASKLSAINSPLHF.

The chain joins TRBV7-2 to TRBJ1-1, with 7 positions matching TRBD1. This CDR3 region has 12 residues. Germline CDR1 SGHTA, CDR2 FQGNSA. The junction had 10 bases not matched to a gene; V was cut back by 6 bases and J by 12 bases. As DNA, the CDR3 is TGTGCCAGCAGTCAAGACAGGGTGGCCACTTTCTTT. Protein: CASSQDRVATFF.

The chain has TRBV19 and TRBJ1-5, with TRBD1 identical over 9 bases. CDR1 and CDR2 from the germline V gene are LNHDA and SQIVND (reference sequence). V shed 9 bases, J shed 6 bases, and the junction held 3 bases outside the gene matches. The CDR3 spans 12 residues. The CDR3 region is CASGTGFQPQHF. In DNA, the CDR3 is TGTGCCAGCGGGACAGGGTTTCAGCCCCAGCATTTT. The variable domain in full, completed from reference TRBV19 and TRBJ1-5, reads DGGITQSPKYLFRKEGQNVTLSCEQNLNHDAMYWYRQDPGQGLRLIYYSQIVNDFQKGDIAEGYSVSREKKESFPLTVTSAQKNPTAFYLCASGTGFQPQHFGDGTRLSIL.

This chain uses TRBV5-1 with TRBJ2-3; 12 bases align to TRBD2. After removal of 0 bases from V and 5 bases from J, the junction contained 1 base not matched to a gene. Germline values: CDR1 SGHRS, CDR2 YFSETQ. There are 15 residues in the CDR3. The CDR3 is CASSLVLAGGDTQYF. The CDR3 DNA follows: TGCGCCAGCAGCTTGGTACTAGCGGGGGGAGATACGCAGTATTTT.

This clonotype was seen a few times. The V call is TRBV7-2, the J call TRBJ1-4; D remains ambiguous. The CDR3 sequence is 12 residues long. Germline CDR1 SGHTA, CDR2 FQGNSA. Deletions cut 7 bases from V and 4 bases from J, with 7 bases between. The CDR3 DNA sequence: TGTGCCAGCACCGCACGTAATGAAAAACTGTTTTTT. Amino acid sequence: CASTARNEKLFF.

This clonotype showed up just a few times. The chain carries TRBV2 and TRBJ1-6; no definite D call. CDR1 is SNHLY and CDR2 is FYNNEI in the germline V gene. This CDR3 is built from 13 residues. V lost 5 bases and J lost 9, with 11 bases in between. The CDR3 loop reads CASSSGRGSPLHF. The CDR3 DNA sequence: TGTGCCAGCAGTTCGGGTCGGGGTTCACCCCTCCACTTT.

This clonotype has ten or more counts. The chain has TRBV7-9 and TRBJ1-4; D is unresolved. The germline V and J ends were trimmed by 5 bases and 2 bases, with 9 bases remaining between them. The CDR3 spans 14 residues. Germline values: CDR1 SEHNR, CDR2 FQNEAQ (reference sequence). In DNA, the CDR3 is TGTGCCAGCAGCGTGGGAGTGACTAATGAAAAACTGTTTTTT. This sequence encodes CASSVGVTNEKLFF.

This clonotype has at least ten counts. The chain uses TRBV20-1 and TRBJ2-7; 8 bases line up with TRBD1. Germline-derived CDR1 and CDR2 are DFQATT and SNEGSKA (reference sequence). The V and J ends lost 6 bases and 2 bases, in that order; junction bases with no gene match: 6. The CDR3 is 13 amino acids. CDR3 in amino acids: CSAPQGAAYEQYF. As DNA, the CDR3 is TGCAGTGCGCCTCAGGGGGCAGCCTACGAGCAGTACTTC.

This clonotype was observed a single time. The chain couples TRBV5-6 to TRBJ1-1, with D unresolved. Germline V CDR1 and CDR2: SGHDT, YYEEEE. This CDR3 is built from 13 residues. Trimming took 6 bases from V and 1 from J, leaving 10 bases between them. The chain's CDR3 is CASTFTRNTEAFF. The CDR3 coding sequence is TGTGCCAGCACCTTTACTAGGAACACTGAAGCTTTCTTT. The full variable domain, its missing parts supplied by reference TRBV5-6 and TRBJ1-1, is DAGVTQSPTHLIKTRGQQVTLRCSPKSGHDTVSWYQQALGQGPQFIFQYYEEEERQRGNFPDRFSGHQFPNYSSELNVNALLLGDSALYLCASTFTRNTEAFFGQGTRLTVV.

Only a few counts were recorded for this clonotype. The V gene is TRBV7-2, the J gene TRBJ1-4; D is uncertain. V gave up 6 bases and J gave up 0 bases, with 8 bases separating them. Per the germline V gene, CDR1 is SGHTA and CDR2 is FQGNSA. This CDR3 contains 14 residues. The CDR3 DNA follows: TGTGCCAGCAGTCGGTACGCAACTAATGAAAAACTGTTTTTT. Protein sequence: CASSRYATNEKLFF.

This rearrangement joins TRBV7-9 to TRBJ1-1, with 7 bases fitting TRBD1. The CDR3 runs to 16 residues. The J segment lost 1 base and the V segment lost 1 base, leaving 6 bases of the junction unmatched. CDR1 and CDR2 from the germline V gene are SEHNR and FQNEAQ (reference sequence). CDR3 in DNA: TGTGCCAGCAGCTTAGGGGCGACAGGGCCGAACACTGAAGCTTTCTTT. Its protein is CASSLGATGPNTEAFF.

This sequence joins TRBV9 and TRBJ1-1; TRBD1 is a possible D gene (6 bases). Germline V gene sequence: CDR1 SGDLS, CDR2 YYNGEE. The V end was cut by 4 bases, the J end by 7 bases, with 11 bases between. The CDR3 totals 12 residues. This chain's CDR3 is CASSPQGIEAFF. CDR3 bases: TGTGCCAGCAGCCCACAGGGTATTGAAGCTTTCTTT. Filled out from reference TRBV9 and TRBJ1-1, the complete variable domain reads DSGVTQTPKHLITATGQRVTLRCSPRSGDLSVYWYQQSLDQGLQFLIQYYNGEERAKGNILERFSAQQFPDLHSELNLSSLELGDSALYFCASSPQGIEAFFGQGTRLTVV.

CDR3 sequence: CAPSREDRRSPLHF. In DNA form, the CDR3 reads TGTGCCCCGAGCCGGGAGGACAGGCGTTCACCCCTCCACTTT. The chain uses TRBV10-3 and TRBJ1-6, with 7 positions matching TRBD1. CDR3 length: 14 residues. V lost 11 bases and J lost 9; bases outside the gene matches: 13. CDR1 and CDR2 from the germline V gene are ENHRY and SYGVKD.

V gene TRBV7-3 combines with J gene TRBJ2-5; 8 bases match TRBD2. The germline gives CDR1 SGHTA, CDR2 FQGTGA. The CDR3 contains 15 residues. V shed 1 base, J shed 3 bases, and the junction held 4 bases outside the gene matches. The CDR3 DNA reads as TGTGCCAGCAGCTTAAATGCGGGAGGAGAAGAGACCCAGTACTTC. Protein product: CASSLNAGGEETQYF. Full variable domain (remainder filled in from reference TRBV7-3 and TRBJ2-5): GAGVSQTPSNKVTEKGKYVELRCDPISGHTALYWYRQSLGQGPEFLIYFQGTGAADDSGLPNDRFFAVRPEGSVSTLKIQRTERGDSAVYLCASSLNAGGEETQYFGPGTRLLVL.

The rearrangement links TRBV15 to TRBJ1-2; D might be TRBD1 (5 bases). Per the germline V gene, CDR1 is LNHNV and CDR2 is YYDKDF (reference sequence). The CDR3 totals 15 residues. Trimming took off 1 base at V and 6 bases at J, with 15 bases between the two ends. CDR3 DNA: TGTGCCACCAGCAGAGGTGTAGGGCCAGGGAATGGCTACACCTTC. It is translated as CATSRGVGPGNGYTF.

The sample holds many counts of this clonotype. The rearrangement links TRBV24-1 to TRBJ1-2; D is possibly TRBD1 (5 bases). The germline V and J ends were trimmed by 7 bases and 4 bases, with 12 bases remaining between them. Germline V gene lookup returns CDR1 KGHDR and CDR2 SFDVKD. This CDR3 region has 13 residues. The CDR3 spells CATSRRDGYGYTF. DNA for the CDR3: TGTGCCACCAGCCGGAGGGACGGCTATGGCTACACCTTC.

The gene calls are TRBV10-3 and TRBJ1-5; a weak D match, TRBD1 (5 bases). Trimming left V 2 bases short and J 2 bases short, with 10 bases between. The CDR3 spans 15 residues. CDR1 and CDR2 (germline): ENHRY, SYGVKD. CDR3 sequence (DNA): TGTGCCATCAGTGAGGGGCGGGGACGCAATCAGCCCCAGCATTTT. Its protein product is CAISEGRGRNQPQHF.

The gene calls are TRBV2 and TRBJ1-2; the D gene is possibly TRBD1 (5 bases). CDR3 size: 13 residues. CDR1 is SNHLY, CDR2 FYNNEI, per germline. Trimming shortened V by 6 bases and J by 12 bases, and 20 bases separated the two germline ends. This CDR3 is CASSFGTNSGNTF. The CDR3 DNA follows: TGTGCCAGCAGCTTCGGGACCAACTCTGGAAACACCTTC.

This rearrangement joins TRBV20-1 to TRBJ2-2, with D possibly called TRBD1 or TRBD2 (6 bases each). CDR3 length: 16 residues. Germline V CDR1 and CDR2: DFQATT, SNEGSKA (reference sequence). Trimming took off 1 base at V and 0 bases at J, with 12 bases between the two ends. The CDR3 coding sequence is TGCAGTGCTAGAGCGAGGGGGGCTACGAACACCGGGGAGCTGTTTTTT. Its protein product is CSARARGATNTGELFF.

As concerns this clonotype: With a much larger clone just one base away, this may be a read error. The chain has TRBV29-1 and TRBJ1-1, with D uncertain. Trimming stripped 4 bases from V and 3 bases from J, with 18 bases between. This CDR3 has 15 residues. Per the germline V gene, CDR1 is SQVTM and CDR2 is ANQGSEA. The CDR3 spells CSVGGWGRLDTEAFF. In DNA, the CDR3 is TGCAGCGTTGGGGGTTGGGGTCGGTTGGACACTGAAGCTTTCTTT. Looking up the rest from reference TRBV29-1 and TRBJ1-1 gives the full variable domain: SAVISQKPSRDICQRGTSLTIQCQVDSQVTMMFWYRQQPGQSLTLIATANQGSEATYESGFVIDKFPISRPNLTFSTLTVSNMSPEDSSIYLCSVGGWGRLDTEAFFGQGTRLTVV.

As concerns this clonotype: Just one base apart from a much larger clone, this may be a read error. J is TRBJ1-5 and V is TRBV7-2; TRBD1 matches 8 bases. Germline CDR1 reads SGHTA; CDR2 reads FQGNSA. The CDR3 has 15 amino acids. CDR3 DNA: TGTGCCAGCGGCTTAGACGGCAGGGGGCGACAGCCCCAGCATTTT. Its translation: CASGLDGRGRQPQHF.